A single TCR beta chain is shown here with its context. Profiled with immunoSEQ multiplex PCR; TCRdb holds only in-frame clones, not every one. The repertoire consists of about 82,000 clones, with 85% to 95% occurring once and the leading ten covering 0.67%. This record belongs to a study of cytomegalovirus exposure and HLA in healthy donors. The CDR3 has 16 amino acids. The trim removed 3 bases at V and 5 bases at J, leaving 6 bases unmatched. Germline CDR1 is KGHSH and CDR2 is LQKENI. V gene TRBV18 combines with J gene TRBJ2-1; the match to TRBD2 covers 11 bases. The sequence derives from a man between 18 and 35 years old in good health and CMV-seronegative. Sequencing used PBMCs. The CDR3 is CASSPILAGGHNEQFF. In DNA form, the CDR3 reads TGTGCCAGCTCACCTATCCTAGCGGGAGGCCACAATGAGCAGTTCTTC. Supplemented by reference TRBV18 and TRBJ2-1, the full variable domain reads NAGVMQNPRHLVRRRGQEARLRCSPMKGHSHVYWYRQLPEEGLKFMVYLQKENIIDESGMPKERFSAEFPKEGPSILRIQQVVRGDSAAYFCASSPILAGGHNEQFFGPGTRLTVL.